These 18 T cell receptor beta chains were all obtained from the same sample, sequenced in a study of regulatory T cells in long-lasting Graves disease. Described time point: persistent/refractory GD, antithyroid drugs over 5 years with positive TRAb. The TCR library was prepared using RNA isolated from PBMCs. Relying on iRepertoire HTBI primers and Arm-PCR of CDR3 regions, the team built TCR beta libraries. MiXCR was run by TCRdb on the multiplex PCR reads, yielding one entry per CDR3 protein. The sample lists some 340,000 distinct CDR3 sequences, 23% occurring once. The specimen comprised peripheral blood mononuclear cells (PBMCs), sampled when the disease was refractory, from a patient treated with antithyroid drugs. The receptor set was obtained from a woman aged 40 to 50 with Graves disease.

This clonotype was detected a few times. The chain recombines TRBV6-1 with TRBJ2-7; D is uncertain. With 8 bases removed from V and 8 bases from J, the gap between germline ends came to 16 bases. CDR3 length: 12 residues. Germline V gives CDR1 MNHNS, CDR2 SASEGT. CDR3 DNA: TGTGCCAGCGCCCTTAGGAGACTCCAGCAGTACTTC. The encoded protein is CASALRRLQQYF.

This clonotype was recorded at least ten times. This chain connects TRBV6-1 to TRBJ2-6, with D unresolved. The CDR3 contains 15 residues. Germline-derived CDR1 and CDR2 are MNHNS and SASEGT. The germline V and J ends were trimmed by 1 base and 4 bases, with 8 bases remaining between them. CDR3 amino acids: CASSEEGVGANVLTF. CDR3 DNA sequence: TGTGCCAGCAGTGAAGAGGGCGTGGGGGCCAACGTCCTGACTTTC.

The chain carries TRBV29-1 and TRBJ2-2; perhaps D is TRBD1 or TRBD2 (7 bases each). The germline V and J ends were trimmed by 7 bases and 0 bases, with 12 bases remaining between them. Germline CDR1 reads SQVTM; CDR2 reads ANQGSEA. The CDR3 has 14 amino acids. The DNA of the CDR3 is TGCAGCGCACAGGGGACTACGAACACCGGGGAGCTGTTTTTT. Amino acids: CSAQGTTNTGELFF.

This clonotype was recorded many times. The chain links TRBV29-1 to TRBJ1-1; D gene unclear. V was clipped by 7 bases and J by 4 bases, with 13 bases between them. This CDR3 contains 12 residues. Germline lookup yields CDR1 SQVTM and CDR2 ANQGSEA. CDR3 bases: TGCAGCGGCAGGATAGAGCGCACTGAAGCTTTCTTT. Translation: CSGRIERTEAFF.

The V gene is TRBV6-1, the J gene TRBJ2-5; D gene ambiguous. In germline, CDR1 is MNHNS, CDR2 SASEGT. The CDR3 loop spans 13 amino acids. V was trimmed by 7 bases and J by 3 bases, leaving 12 bases between them. Here the CDR3 DNA reads TGTGCCAGCATCAAGACATTGGAAGAGACCCAGTACTTC. Translated: CASIKTLEETQYF.

In this sample, this clonotype turned up many times. The V call is TRBV6-5, the J call TRBJ1-1, with D possibly matching TRBD1 (5 bases). Between the trimmed V and J ends, which lost 4 bases and 1 base, there was a span of 10 bases. Germline-derived CDR1 and CDR2 are MNHEY and SVGAGI. This CDR3 is 14 amino acids long. CDR3 sequence: CASSWRQGNTEAFF. CDR3 sequence (DNA): TGTGCCAGCAGTTGGAGGCAGGGGAACACTGAAGCTTTCTTT.

The rearrangement uses TRBV20-1 and TRBJ1-3; D is unclear. This CDR3 comprises 18 residues. Germline values: CDR1 DFQATT, CDR2 SNEGSKA (reference sequence). V lost 0 bases and J 0 bases, leaving 18 bases between the germline ends. CDR3: CSARDLARRASSGNTIYF. CDR3 coding DNA: TGCAGTGCTAGAGATCTTGCCCGACGAGCTAGCTCTGGAAACACCATATATTTT.

Details on this clonotype: This may come from a read error, since a much larger clone is one base off. The chain is built from TRBV28 and TRBJ1-1, with 10 bases that match TRBD1. CDR3 length equals 14 residues. CDR1 is MDHEN, CDR2 SYDVKM, per germline. The CDR3 sequence is CASDRGRLDTEASF. CDR3 in DNA: TGTGCCAGTGACAGGGGGCGCCTAGACACTGAAGCTTCCTTT.

The chain joins TRBV11-2 to TRBJ2-7; TRBD1 is a possible D gene (5 bases). This CDR3 is built from 12 residues. The V end was cut by 8 bases, the J end by 4 bases, with 12 bases between. Germline CDR1 SGHAT, CDR2 FQNNGV. The CDR3 reads CASGPGLYEQYF. The CDR3 bases are TGTGCCAGCGGCCCAGGGTTGTACGAGCAGTACTTC.

This chain connects TRBV10-2 to TRBJ2-5; 13 nucleotides align to TRBD2. CDR3 length equals 13 residues. Trimming at V came to 10 bases and at J to 4 bases, leaving 3 bases not matched to a gene. CDR1 and CDR2 (germline): WSHSY, SAAADI. The CDR3 bases are TGCGCCACGGGACTAGCGGGGAGAGAGACCCAGTACTTC. Amino acids: CATGLAGRETQYF.

This clonotype was seen many times. This chain connects TRBV12-3 or TRBV12-4 to TRBJ2-7; D gene ambiguous. V was clipped by 3 bases and J by 0 bases, with 9 bases between them. The CDR3 is made up of 14 amino acids. The CDR3 DNA is TGTGCCAGCAGTTTTGGGCGAAACTCCTACGAGCAGTACTTC. Its translation is CASSFGRNSYEQYF.

This clonotype was seen at least ten times. The chain combines TRBV12-3 or TRBV12-4 with TRBJ2-5; 11 bases fit TRBD2. The CDR3 runs 17 residues. The J segment lost 3 bases and the V segment lost 3 bases, leaving 9 bases of the junction unmatched. CDR3 nucleotides: TGTGCCAGCAGTTTCTTCTTACTAGCGGGAGCTAAAGAGACCCAGTACTTC. As protein: CASSFFLLAGAKETQYF.

The chain employs TRBV29-1 and TRBJ1-5; 7 bases match TRBD1. Trimming cost V 0 bases and J 0 bases; bases outside gene matches: 8. Looked up from germline, CDR1 is SQVTM and CDR2 is ANQGSEA. The CDR3 spans 17 residues. CDR3 sequence (DNA): TGCAGCGTTGAAGATCGGGGGACAGAATATAGCAATCAGCCCCAGCATTTT. Amino acids: CSVEDRGTEYSNQPQHF.

This clonotype showed up many times. The V gene is TRBV28, the J gene TRBJ2-4, with D possibly matching TRBD2 (6 bases). The CDR3 runs 15 residues. Trimming left V 3 bases short and J 0 bases short, with 9 bases between. Germline-derived CDR1 and CDR2 are MDHEN and SYDVKM. CDR3 amino acids: CASSFAGLAKNIQYF. The CDR3, as DNA: TGTGCCAGCAGTTTTGCGGGACTAGCCAAAAACATTCAGTACTTC.

In this sample, this clonotype turned up many times. The V and J genes are TRBV12-3 or TRBV12-4 and TRBJ1-5, with a weak D call TRBD1 (5 bases). The V end lost 3 bases, the J end lost 6 bases, and 9 bases lay between the germline ends. This CDR3 contains 13 residues. The CDR3 nucleotides are TGTGCCAGCAGTTTGAGAGGGGCTCAGCCCCAGCATTTT. It is translated as CASSLRGAQPQHF.

This clonotype was found many times. The chain combines TRBV28 with TRBJ1-1; 7 nucleotides agree with TRBD1. Germline assignment: CDR1 MDHEN and CDR2 SYDVKM. The V gene end was trimmed by 6 bases and the J gene end by 4 bases; junction bases not matched to a gene: 11. This CDR3 is built from 15 residues. DNA for the CDR3: TGTGCCAGCAGGTGGGCGACAGGGAGATTCACTGAAGCTTTCTTT. It is translated as CASRWATGRFTEAFF.

This clonotype was seen repeatedly, ten times or more. The chain recombines TRBV28 with TRBJ2-7, with D perhaps matching TRBD1 (6 bases). CDR3 size: 12 residues. V was trimmed by 3 bases and J by 7 bases, leaving 10 bases between them. CDR1 and CDR2 from the germline V gene are MDHEN and SYDVKM. Here the CDR3 reads CASSLQGFEQYF. The CDR3 nucleotides are TGTGCCAGCAGTTTGCAGGGGTTTGAGCAGTACTTC.

This clonotype was seen only a few times. The chain combines TRBV7-3 with TRBJ2-1, with D tentatively TRBD2 (5 bases). The germline CDR1 and CDR2 sequences are SGHTA and FQGTGA. Trimming stripped 5 bases from V and 1 base from J, with 15 bases between. This CDR3 has 16 residues. CDR3 loop: CASSPTGGSSYNEQFF. The CDR3 DNA is TGTGCCAGCAGCCCAACCGGTGGGAGTTCCTACAATGAGCAGTTCTTC.